This TCR beta chain emerged from a study of CD8+ T cells in alopecia areata. This CDR3 spans 14 amino acids. Germline CDR1 SGHAT, CDR2 FQNNGV. V trimming: 7 bases; J trimming: 4 bases; junction bases outside the gene matches: 7. Treatment indicated: oral pan-JAK inhibitor, 5-10 mg twice daily. Sorting of PBMCs yielded the CD4+ and CD8+ T cells. TCR sequencing used cDNA made by reverse transcription of extracted RNA. Profiled with immunoSEQ multiplex PCR; TCRdb holds only in-frame clones, not every one. The table records 210,000 or so clones, around 65% of them present only once. The J gene is TRBJ1-1, the V gene TRBV11-2, with TRBD1 identical over 9 bases. Material: CD4+ T cells sorted from blood, obtained between weeks 43 and 45, from a patient treated with tofacitinib. The receptor's source is a human donor with alopecia areata. CDR3 coding DNA: TGTGCCAGCACTTCAGGGACAGGGTTCACTGAAGCTTTCTTT. This encodes CASTSGTGFTEAFF.